Only a few counts were recorded for the clone carrying this T cell receptor (beta chain). This entry comes from a study of blood T cell repertoires in COVID-19. At the level of the study: The United States, Italy and Spain provided the acute and convalescent COVID-19 samples. T cells, B-cell-depleted T cells, or PBMCs supplied cDNA or gDNA.

Original analysis: Reference gene primer amplification yielded estimated nucleated cell counts. The method was immunoSEQ multiplex PCR; TCRdb's version includes in-frame clones alone and lacks a portion of them. That table is the source of V, J and clone size, and D and trimming were worked out from the DNA. The repertoire holds 450,000 to 500,000 clones, with 80% to 90% as singletons. Germline V CDR1 and CDR2: SEHNR, FQNEAQ (reference sequence). V lost 6 bases to trimming and J lost 2 bases, with 14 bases between them. The CDR3 has 14 residues. The source of this sequence is a human donor in a cohort sampled during active COVID-19. The chain is built from TRBV7-9 and TRBJ2-7; possible D gene TRBD2, 6 bases. The sequenced material came from peripheral blood. DNA for the CDR3: TGTGCCAGCAGTCGATGGGGGGAAACCTACGAGCAGTACTTC. As protein: CASSRWGETYEQYF.